This T cell receptor beta chain was retrieved from a study of T cells after yellow fever vaccination. Points from the study as a whole: Though it reached lower strength, the secondary response hit its peak faster, day 5 versus 15.

As TCR cDNA was made by 5'RACE template switching, a universal primer site and UMIs were added. TCRdb processed the 5' RACE reads anew with MiXCR; each CDR3 protein has one entry. The sample contains 620,000 or so distinct CDR3 sequences, 9% to 15% of which appear only once. CDR1 SGHTA and CDR2 FQGNSA come from the germline V gene. V shed 5 bases and J shed 7 bases, with 18 bases lying between them. The CDR3 totals 15 residues. This clonotype was counted between two and nine times. Its specificity is unknown. The V call is TRBV7-2, the J call TRBJ2-1; possibly TRBD1 or TRBD2 for D (6 bases each). This receptor was taken from a man aged 30-40 years who received the YFV17D yellow fever vaccine. The specimen comprised PBMCs, sampled on the day of the yellow fever booster vaccination. The CDR3 reads CASSREGGEWNEQFF. The CDR3 bases are TGTGCCAGCAGCCGAGAGGGGGGAGAGTGGAATGAGCAGTTCTTC. The full variable domain, rest sourced from reference TRBV7-2 and TRBJ2-1, is GAGVSQSPSNKVTEKGKDVELRCDPISGHTALYWYRQSLGQGLEFLIYFQGNSAPDKSGLPSDRFSAERTGGSVSTLTIQRTQQEDSAVYLCASSREGGEWNEQFFGPGTRLTVL.